Listed here are 25 T cell receptor beta chains from one sample, sequenced in a study of blood T cell repertoires in COVID-19. Using immunoSEQ multiplex PCR, the repertoire was profiled, and TCRdb retains in-frame clones only, with some absent. The top ten hold just under 6.5% of the sample, which has more than 250,000 clones, 70% to 90% seen once. Sequenced input: peripheral blood. Receptors were obtained from a woman in her forties or fifties with COVID-19, enrolled during active disease.

The chain employs TRBV5-4 and TRBJ2-3, with 11 bases matching TRBD2. The V gene end was trimmed by 3 bases and the J gene end by 5 bases; junction bases not matched to a gene: 8. Germline loops: CDR1 SGHNT, CDR2 YYREEE (reference sequence). The CDR3 contains 16 residues. The CDR3 spells CASSSLAGGPGDTQYF. The CDR3 DNA is TGTGCCAGCAGCTCGTTAGCGGGAGGGCCAGGAGATACGCAGTATTTT.

This rearrangement joins TRBV7-9 to TRBJ2-7; D might be TRBD2 (5 bases). Trimming shortened V by 1 base and J by 2 bases, and 9 bases separated the two germline ends. The CDR3 is 14 residues long. CDR1 is SEHNR and CDR2 is FQNEAQ in the germline V gene (reference sequence). The CDR3 DNA sequence: TGTGCCAGCAGCTTAGGTAGCGTAGCCTACGAGCAGTACTTC. It encodes CASSLGSVAYEQYF.

The gene calls are TRBV27 and TRBJ2-4, with 9 positions matching TRBD2. Germline CDR1 is MNHEY and CDR2 is SMNVEV (reference sequence). After removal of 2 bases from V and 0 bases from J, the junction contained 11 bases not matched to a gene. The CDR3 contains 19 residues. The chain's CDR3 is CASSLGATSGTLAKNIQYF. The CDR3 region has the DNA TGTGCCAGCAGTTTAGGGGCGACTAGCGGAACTCTAGCCAAAAACATTCAGTACTTC.

V is TRBV28 and J is TRBJ1-5; D possibly corresponds to TRBD1 (6 bases). Germline V lookup: CDR1 MDHEN, CDR2 SYDVKM. The CDR3 covers 17 residues. Trimming removed 3 bases at V and 3 bases at J, with 18 bases between. CDR3 sequence: CASSLNRASRVNQPQHF. In DNA, the CDR3 is TGTGCCAGCAGTTTGAACAGGGCTTCCCGGGTCAATCAGCCCCAGCATTTT.

The rearrangement joins TRBV30 to TRBJ1-3; weak D call: TRBD1 (5 bases). Germline V lookup: CDR1 GTSNPN, CDR2 SVGIG (reference sequence). CDR3 length equals 13 residues. The V end lost 1 base, the J end lost 1 base, and 5 bases lay between the germline ends. CDR3 sequence: CAWSAGSGNTIYF. CDR3 DNA: TGTGCCTGGAGTGCAGGGTCTGGAAACACCATATATTTT.

This clone was seen only a few times. This sequence joins TRBV7-9 and TRBJ2-7, with D maybe TRBD2 (5 bases). The germline gives CDR1 SEHNR, CDR2 FQNEAQ (reference sequence). With 6 bases removed from V and 0 bases from J, the gap between germline ends came to 9 bases. The CDR3 spans 13 residues. CDR3 sequence (DNA): TGTGCCAGCAGTCTCGACTACTCCTACGAGCAGTACTTC. Translated, it gives CASSLDYSYEQYF.

V is TRBV6-5 and J is TRBJ2-7, with 7 bases that match TRBD1. With V trimmed by 9 bases and J by 0 bases, 5 bases remained unmatched. This CDR3 is 13 amino acids long. Germline-derived CDR1 and CDR2 are MNHEY and SVGAGI. The CDR3 loop reads CASTGTASYEQYF. The CDR3 DNA reads TGTGCCAGTACCGGGACAGCCTCCTACGAGCAGTACTTC.

Turning to this clone: The same CDR3 is also encoded by other DNA sequences in this sample. The chain recombines TRBV5-1 with TRBJ1-1; D perhaps matches TRBD1 (6 bases). There are 13 residues in the CDR3. Germline values: CDR1 SGHRS, CDR2 YFSETQ. With 5 bases removed from V and 2 bases from J, the gap between germline ends came to 10 bases. The chain's CDR3 is CASSLQGNTEAFF. DNA for the CDR3: TGCGCCAGCAGTCTACAGGGCAACACTGAAGCTTTCTTT.

The V gene is TRBV7-8, the J gene TRBJ1-5; a possible D gene is TRBD1 (5 bases). Trimming cost V 8 bases and J 1 base, with 12 bases left between them. Looked up from germline, CDR1 is SGHVS and CDR2 is FQNEAQ. There are 14 residues in the CDR3. The CDR3 sequence: CASRGDRSNQPQHF. The CDR3 coding sequence is TGTGCCAGCCGCGGGGACCGAAGCAATCAGCCCCAGCATTTT.

The chain has TRBV6-5 and TRBJ1-1; D possibly corresponds to TRBD1 (5 bases). V gave up 6 bases and J gave up 4 bases, with 15 bases separating them. This CDR3 contains 14 residues. Germline V gives CDR1 MNHEY, CDR2 SVGAGI. As DNA, the CDR3 is TGTGCCAGCAGGCAGGGAGGCCTGGGCACTGAAGCTTTCTTT. This encodes CASRQGGLGTEAFF.

The chain couples TRBV7-3 to TRBJ2-5; D is unresolved. The ends were cut back, 4 bases at V and 5 bases at J, with 11 bases in the middle. Germline V lookup: CDR1 SGHTA, CDR2 FQGTGA. This CDR3 comprises 13 residues. This chain's CDR3 is CASSSTRWETQYF. CDR3 in DNA: TGTGCCAGCAGCTCGACACGATGGGAGACCCAGTACTTC. Full variable domain (remainder filled in from reference TRBV7-3 and TRBJ2-5): GAGVSQTPSNKVTEKGKYVELRCDPISGHTALYWYRQSLGQGPEFLIYFQGTGAADDSGLPNDRFFAVRPEGSVSTLKIQRTERGDSAVYLCASSSTRWETQYFGPGTRLLVL.

This chain uses TRBV10-3 with TRBJ2-7; 9 bases fit TRBD2. The V gene end was trimmed by 6 bases and the J gene end by 0 bases; junction bases not matched to a gene: 12. Germline CDR1 ENHRY, CDR2 SYGVKD. CDR3 size: 17 residues. The CDR3 here is CAIRRWVRLAASYEQYF. In DNA, the CDR3 is TGTGCCATCAGGAGGTGGGTTAGACTAGCGGCCTCCTACGAGCAGTACTTC.

This clone has only one observation. The V gene is TRBV30, the J gene TRBJ2-1; TRBD2 agrees at 7 bases. V gave up 5 bases and J gave up 7 bases; unmatched junction bases: 14. Germline values: CDR1 GTSNPN, CDR2 SVGIG (reference sequence). There are 15 residues in the CDR3. CDR3 residues: CAWSPKRGVGNEQFF. The CDR3 DNA is TGTGCCTGGTCCCCAAAGCGGGGTGTGGGGAATGAGCAGTTCTTC.

V gene TRBV6-5 combines with J gene TRBJ1-1, with no clear D. Trimming took 7 bases from V and 0 from J, leaving 12 bases between them. Germline V gives CDR1 MNHEY, CDR2 SVGAGI. CDR3 size: 14 residues. The CDR3 is CASTGLGVNTEAFF. Here the CDR3 DNA reads TGTGCCAGCACCGGTCTGGGAGTGAACACTGAAGCTTTCTTT.

This clone was counted a single time. V gene TRBV19 combines with J gene TRBJ2-7; 10 nucleotides agree with TRBD1. Germline CDR1 and CDR2: LNHDA and SQIVND (reference sequence). The J segment lost 0 bases and the V segment lost 2 bases, leaving 1 base of the junction unmatched. The CDR3 runs to 15 residues. Written as DNA, the CDR3 is TGTGCCAGTAGTATAAGGGACAGGGGCTCCTACGAGCAGTACTTC. As protein: CASSIRDRGSYEQYF.

The V gene is TRBV5-4, the J gene TRBJ2-7; 10 bases agree with TRBD1. V lost 4 bases to trimming and J lost 3 bases; unmatched junction nucleotides: 4. Germline assignment: CDR1 SGHNT and CDR2 YYREEE (reference sequence). The CDR3 covers 14 residues. The CDR3: CASSTGQGYYEQYF. The CDR3 region has the DNA TGTGCCAGCAGCACGGGACAGGGGTACTACGAGCAGTACTTC.

This chain uses TRBV7-2 with TRBJ1-5, with D hard to call. The CDR3 consists of 16 residues. CDR1 and CDR2 from the germline V gene are SGHTA and FQGNSA. Trimming removed 5 bases at V and 2 bases at J, with 16 bases between. The DNA of the CDR3 is TGTGCCAGCAGCCCAGAGGGCCGGGTGGGCAATCAGCCCCAGCATTTT. Amino acids: CASSPEGRVGNQPQHF.

This clone was picked up many times. V is TRBV19 and J is TRBJ1-5; no firm D call. This CDR3 has 15 amino acids. CDR1 is LNHDA, CDR2 SQIVND, per germline (reference sequence). The ends were cut back, 7 bases at V and 7 bases at J, with 20 bases in the middle. CDR3 sequence reads: CASNSDSWVGQPQHF. CDR3 coding DNA: TGTGCCAGTAACTCGGACTCTTGGGTAGGGCAGCCCCAGCATTTT.

The chain employs TRBV6-5 and TRBJ2-7, with D unclear. Germline V lookup: CDR1 MNHEY, CDR2 SVGAGI. The CDR3 is made up of 15 amino acids. Trimming cost V 0 bases and J 2 bases, with 11 bases left between them. DNA of the CDR3: TGTGCCAGCAGTTACTCTGGCAGGCAGCCCTACGAGCAGTACTTC. The encoded protein is CASSYSGRQPYEQYF.

In its sample, this clone was seen once. The chain uses TRBV19 and TRBJ1-2; 8 positions match TRBD1. In germline, CDR1 is LNHDA, CDR2 SQIVND (reference sequence). The CDR3 length is 17 residues. V shed 1 base and J 0 bases; nucleotides not matched to a gene: 7. CDR3: CASSIAGAGGPNYGYTF. The DNA for the CDR3 is TGTGCCAGTAGTATAGCCGGGGCAGGGGGCCCTAACTATGGCTACACCTTC.

V usage is TRBV19 and J usage is TRBJ2-2, with D maybe TRBD2 (6 bases). V lost 3 bases, J lost 1 base, and 9 bases lay in between. CDR3 length: 15 residues. The germline gives CDR1 LNHDA, CDR2 SQIVND (reference sequence). CDR3: CASSIGGMNTGELFF. CDR3 coding DNA: TGTGCCAGTAGTATCGGGGGTATGAACACCGGGGAGCTGTTTTTT. The full variable domain, rest sourced from reference TRBV19 and TRBJ2-2, is DGGITQSPKYLFRKEGQNVTLSCEQNLNHDAMYWYRQDPGQGLRLIYYSQIVNDFQKGDIAEGYSVSREKKESFPLTVTSAQKNPTAFYLCASSIGGMNTGELFFGEGSRLTVL.

The J gene is TRBJ1-4, the V gene TRBV6-5, with 8 positions matching TRBD1. Looked up from germline, CDR1 is MNHEY and CDR2 is SVGAGI. This CDR3 contains 13 residues. V dropped 6 bases and J dropped 8; count of bases not matched to a gene: 5. The CDR3 nucleotides are TGTGCCAGCAGCGACAGGGGCGTAGAAAAACTGTTTTTT. Translated, it gives CASSDRGVEKLFF.

The chain joins TRBV6-5 to TRBJ1-2, with 7 bases fitting TRBD1. V was clipped by 2 bases and J by 2 bases; unmatched bases: 2. The germline V gene has CDR1 MNHEY and CDR2 SVGAGI. This CDR3 is 14 amino acids long. This chain's CDR3 is CASSYDRVNYGYTF. The CDR3 nucleotides are TGTGCCAGCAGTTACGACAGGGTAAACTATGGCTACACCTTC.

V and J are TRBV6-6 and TRBJ2-2, with a possible D match to TRBD1 (5 bases). Germline V CDR1 and CDR2: MNHNY, SVGAGI (reference sequence). This CDR3 has 14 residues. The V end lost 3 bases, the J end lost 3 bases, and 8 bases lay between the germline ends. CDR3 region: CASSYWGDTGELFF. The CDR3, as DNA: TGTGCCAGCAGTTATTGGGGCGACACCGGGGAGCTGTTTTTT.

CDR3 in amino acids: CASSYSSRDEQFF. In nucleotides, the CDR3 is TGCGCCAGCAGCTACTCGAGCCGGGATGAGCAGTTCTTC. This chain joins TRBV5-1 and TRBJ2-1; D call uncertain. The CDR3 covers 13 residues. Germline V gene sequence: CDR1 SGHRS, CDR2 YFSETQ. Deletions cut 3 bases from V and 8 bases from J, with 12 bases between.